A single sample gave rise to the 13 T cell receptor beta chains below, sequenced in a study of identical twins. TCRdb reanalysed the 5' RACE reads using MiXCR and keeps one entry per CDR3 protein. Here the sample spans roughly 1,500,000 distinct CDR3 sequences, about 32% being singletons. The sample was cord blood. Receptors originate from a newborn girl in good health.

The genes are TRBV3-1 and TRBJ2-6, with D possibly called TRBD1 or TRBD2 (5 bases each). Germline CDR1 and CDR2: LGHDT and YNNKEL (reference sequence). CDR3 length equals 16 residues. The ends were cut back, 1 base at V and 4 bases at J, with 11 bases in the middle. The CDR3 loop reads CASSQGGARGANVLTF. CDR3 in DNA: TGTGCCAGCAGCCAAGGAGGGGCGCGGGGGGCCAACGTCCTGACTTTC. Full variable domain (remainder filled in from reference TRBV3-1 and TRBJ2-6): DTAVSQTPKYLVTQMGNDKSIKCEQNLGHDTMYWYKQDSKKFLKIMFSYNNKELIINETVPNRFSPKSPDKAHLNLHINSLELGDSAVYFCASSQGGARGANVLTFGAGSRLTVL.

The chain has TRBV15 and TRBJ2-5, with D perhaps matching TRBD1 or TRBD2 (5 bases each). V was pared by 3 bases and J by 4 bases, with 18 bases between. Germline V gives CDR1 LNHNV, CDR2 YYDKDF (reference sequence). The CDR3 is made up of 16 amino acids. As DNA, the CDR3 is TGTGCCACCAGCAGGGGGGATGGACTGAGCGGAGAGACCCAGTACTTC. It is translated as CATSRGDGLSGETQYF.

V and J are TRBV20-1 and TRBJ2-7; TRBD1 matches 8 bases. V shed 3 bases, J shed 4 bases, and the junction held 8 bases outside the gene matches. Per the germline V gene, CDR1 is DFQATT and CDR2 is SNEGSKA (reference sequence). The CDR3 is 14 amino acids. The CDR3 coding sequence is TGCAGTGCTAGCCGTAGACAGGGGATATACGAGCAGTACTTC. This gives the protein CSASRRQGIYEQYF.

This clonotype was detected a few times. The chain uses TRBV10-1 and TRBJ2-1; D is perhaps TRBD1 or TRBD2 (5 bases each). The CDR3 consists of 16 residues. The germline V gene has CDR1 WNHNN and CDR2 SYGVQD (reference sequence). The germline V and J ends were trimmed by 1 base and 10 bases, with 20 bases remaining between them. CDR3 amino acids: CASSEFAGTVVGEQFF. DNA of the CDR3: TGCGCCAGCAGTGAGTTCGCCGGGACCGTCGTTGGGGAGCAGTTCTTC.

This clonotype was seen more than once but under ten times. J is TRBJ2-2 and V is TRBV27, with a tentative D call TRBD2 (5 bases). The CDR3 has 15 amino acids. V was pared by 1 base and J by 5 bases, with 11 bases between. The germline CDR1 and CDR2 sequences are MNHEY and SMNVEV (reference sequence). CDR3 DNA sequence: TGTGCCAGCAGTTTATTGGGTGGGAGAACCGGGGAGCTGTTTTTT. Translated: CASSLLGGRTGELFF.

CDR3 in DNA: TGTGCCAGCAGCCAAAGGGGGACAGGGATCTACGAGCAGTACTTC. Translating it yields CASSQRGTGIYEQYF. The chain recombines TRBV3-1 with TRBJ2-7; 9 nucleotides align to TRBD1. CDR3 size: 15 residues. Germline-derived CDR1 and CDR2 are LGHDT and YNNKEL (reference sequence). Germline trimming cut 2 bases from V and 3 bases from J; bases unmatched to any gene: 5.

This clonotype appeared a few times. The V and J genes are TRBV14 and TRBJ1-6, with D possibly matching TRBD1 (6 bases). The CDR3 covers 15 residues. With 4 bases removed from V and 8 bases from J, the gap between germline ends came to 15 bases. CDR1 and CDR2 (germline): SGHDN, FVKESK. CDR3 bases: TGTGCCAGCAGCCCCTGGGGGCTTATCGATTCACCCCTCCACTTT. Translated, it gives CASSPWGLIDSPLHF.

The table lists this clonotype with a few counts. The CDR3 coding sequence is TGTGCCAGCAGTTCCCACAGGGCCGTGGGGAACACTGAAGCTTTCTTT. Encoded protein: CASSSHRAVGNTEAFF. The rearrangement uses TRBV28 and TRBJ1-1, with a weak D call TRBD1 (6 bases). CDR1 and CDR2 from the germline V gene are MDHEN and SYDVKM. The CDR3 length is 16 residues. V was shortened by 4 bases and J by 1 base, with 16 bases between the two germline ends.

This clonotype has more than one count but fewer than ten. Just one base apart from a much larger clone, this may be a read error. The CDR3 loop reads CASSPLTGTDTQYF. Written as DNA, the CDR3 is TGTGCCAGCAGCCCCTTGACAGGCACAGATACGCAGTATTTT. This chain links TRBV4-2 with TRBJ2-3; TRBD1 is a possible D gene (5 bases). The CDR3 sequence is 14 residues long. The germline gives CDR1 LGHNA, CDR2 YNFKEQ. Trimming stripped 4 bases from V and 1 base from J, with 9 bases between.

The chain employs TRBV15 and TRBJ1-5; a weak D match, TRBD1 (6 bases). Germline CDR1 LNHNV, CDR2 YYDKDF (reference sequence). CDR3 length: 16 residues. The V gene lost 3 bases and the J gene lost 4 bases, with 16 bases spanning the gap. The CDR3: CATSSRNREWNQPQHF. CDR3 DNA: TGTGCCACCAGCAGCCGGAACAGGGAATGGAATCAGCCCCAGCATTTT.

The chain uses TRBV2 and TRBJ2-1; a possible D gene is TRBD1 (5 bases). Per the germline V gene, CDR1 is SNHLY and CDR2 is FYNNEI. Trimming pared 8 bases from V and 11 bases from J, leaving 13 bases between. This CDR3 is built from 11 residues. The CDR3 DNA reads as TGTGCCAGCCTCAACAGGTGGAAGCAGTTCTTC. Translation: CASLNRWKQFF.

This chain joins TRBV7-2 and TRBJ1-2; D may be TRBD1 (5 bases). Germline CDR1 reads SGHTA; CDR2 reads FQGNSA. CDR3 length equals 14 residues. Trimming took off 1 base at V and 4 bases at J, with 10 bases between the two ends. CDR3 in amino acids: CASSLEVQVYGYTF. The CDR3, as DNA: TGTGCCAGCAGCTTAGAGGTACAGGTCTATGGCTACACCTTC.

This clonotype was counted many times. The chain uses TRBV9 and TRBJ2-3; 8 positions agree with TRBD2. The CDR3 extends over 16 amino acids. The V and J ends lost 0 bases and 3 bases, in that order; junction bases with no gene match: 6. The germline gives CDR1 SGDLS, CDR2 YYNGEE. The CDR3 spells CASSVAAGVGTDTQYF. In DNA form, the CDR3 reads TGTGCCAGCAGCGTAGCAGCGGGAGTAGGTACAGATACGCAGTATTTT. Together with reference TRBV9 and TRBJ2-3, the CDR3 gives the full variable domain: DSGVTQTPKHLITATGQRVTLRCSPRSGDLSVYWYQQSLDQGLQFLIQYYNGEERAKGNILERFSAQQFPDLHSELNLSSLELGDSALYFCASSVAAGVGTDTQYFGPGTRLTVL.